A selection of T cell receptor beta chains follows, all from one sample in a study of shared clonotypes between healthy human individuals. Sequencing used immunoSEQ multiplex PCR; TCRdb keeps in-frame clones, though not all of them. Of about 610,000 clones in the sample, almost 97% are singletons; the top ten hold about 0.06%. Material: naive CD4+ T cells sorted from blood. The origin of the receptors is a woman aged 25 to 39 in good health. Each CDR3 is given with its conserved first and last residue. A D gene is named only where the DNA matches it firmly.

CDR3aa: CASSYGDRNYGYTF; CDR3nt: TGTGCCAGCAGTTACGGGGACAGGAACTATGGCTACACCTTC; v_gene: TRBV6-5; d_gene: TRBD1; j_gene: TRBJ1-2
CDR3aa: CASSPRLAGAYEQYF; CDR3nt: TGTGCCAGCAGTCCGCGACTAGCGGGAGCGTACGAGCAGTACTTC; v_gene: TRBV28; d_gene: TRBD2; j_gene: TRBJ2-7
CDR3aa: CSVEEYRTSNEQFF; CDR3nt: TGCAGCGTTGAAGAGTATAGGACATCGAATGAGCAGTTCTTC; v_gene: TRBV29-1; d_gene: NA; j_gene: TRBJ2-1
CDR3aa: CASSPRVNQPQHF; CDR3nt: TGTGCCAGCAGTCCACGGGTCAATCAGCCCCAGCATTTT; v_gene: TRBV6-5; d_gene: NA; j_gene: TRBJ1-5
CDR3aa: CASSLTGTSGSNEQYF; CDR3nt: TGCGCCAGCAGCTTGACCGGGACTAGCGGGAGCAACGAGCAGTACTTC; v_gene: TRBV5-1; d_gene: TRBD2; j_gene: TRBJ2-7
CDR3aa: CASRSGTGGEKLFF; CDR3nt: TGTGCCAGCAGATCCGGGACAGGGGGAGAAAAACTGTTTTTT; v_gene: TRBV6-6; d_gene: TRBD1; j_gene: TRBJ1-4
CDR3aa: CASSLGGQGTDTQYF; CDR3nt: TGTGCCAGCAGCTTGGGGGGTCAGGGTACAGATACGCAGTATTTT; v_gene: TRBV7-2; d_gene: NA; j_gene: TRBJ2-3
CDR3aa: CASMKQGALETQYF; CDR3nt: TGTGCCAGCATGAAGCAGGGGGCGCTTGAGACCCAGTACTTC; v_gene: TRBV6-1; d_gene: TRBD1; j_gene: TRBJ2-5
CDR3aa: CASSSLAGVNEQFF; CDR3nt: TGTGCCAGCAGTTCACTAGCGGGAGTAAATGAGCAGTTCTTC; v_gene: TRBV27; d_gene: TRBD2; j_gene: TRBJ2-1
CDR3aa: CASSYRDRTANYGYTF; CDR3nt: TGCGCCAGCAGCTACAGGGACAGAACAGCTAACTATGGCTACACCTTC; v_gene: TRBV5-1; d_gene: TRBD1; j_gene: TRBJ1-2
CDR3aa: CASSLGQGNTEAFF; CDR3nt: TGTGCCAGCTCACTCGGACAGGGTAACACTGAAGCTTTCTTT; v_gene: TRBV18; d_gene: TRBD1; j_gene: TRBJ1-1
CDR3aa: CASSEPGDLSYEQYF; CDR3nt: TGTGCCAGCAGTGAACCGGGAGACCTCTCCTACGAGCAGTACTTC; v_gene: TRBV6-1; d_gene: NA; j_gene: TRBJ2-7
CDR3aa: CASSRGDRYEQYF; CDR3nt: TGTGCCAGCAGTCGAGGGGACCGCTACGAGCAGTACTTC; v_gene: TRBV14; d_gene: NA; j_gene: TRBJ2-7
CDR3aa: CASSPPIVRTDTQYF; CDR3nt: TGTGCCAGCAGTCCACCTATCGTTCGCACAGATACGCAGTATTTT; v_gene: TRBV28; d_gene: NA; j_gene: TRBJ2-3
CDR3aa: CASSLAGTGNTIYF; CDR3nt: TGTGCCAGCAGCTTGGCCGGGACTGGAAACACCATATATTTT; v_gene: TRBV11-2; d_gene: NA; j_gene: TRBJ1-3
CDR3aa: CASSPPKGTNESQHF; CDR3nt: TGTGCCAGCTCACCACCGAAGGGTACCAATGAGTCCCAGCATTTT; v_gene: TRBV18; d_gene: NA; j_gene: TRBJ1-5